This record covers a single T cell receptor beta chain. Its antigen remains unidentified. Germline CDR1 reads SGHKS; CDR2 reads YYEKEE (reference sequence). After removal of 3 bases from V and 7 bases from J, the junction contained 12 bases not matched to a gene. The CDR3 length is 15 residues. Researchers partitioned CD4+ cells into CD45RA+ naive and CD45RA-negative memory subsets. The sample originates from a study of shared clonotypes between healthy human individuals. Findings of the study overall: Larger richness was generally estimated for naive than memory subsets.

The genomic DNA of each subset was split evenly across several immunoSEQ plates. TCRdb keeps only in-frame clones here, not all; method: immunoSEQ multiplex PCR. This table holds more than 1,200,000 clones, 97% to 99% found once. The chain couples TRBV5-5 to TRBJ2-7; 8 bases agree with TRBD2. This TCR was recovered from a man aged 25-40 years in good health. The specimen was naive CD4+ T cells sorted from blood. As for subset: CD45RA+ positively selected. CDR3 amino acids: CASSSTILAGYEQYF. The CDR3 bases are TGTGCCAGCAGCTCTACTATTCTAGCGGGTTATGAGCAGTACTTC.